Described below is a single T cell receptor beta chain sequence and its context. This sample is part of a study of blood T cell repertoires in COVID-19. Across the study: COVID-19 samples, acute and convalescent, were from the United States, Italy and Spain.

The data were produced by immunoSEQ multiplex PCR, yet TCRdb's version contains in-frame clones alone and is incomplete. Among 310,000 or so clones listed, about 89% were seen once. Seattle-derived patients entered the study during active infection and were followed longitudinally. Trimming shortened V by 1 base and J by 8 bases, and 19 bases separated the two germline ends. The CDR3 is made up of 16 amino acids. Germline V gives CDR1 SGHRS, CDR2 YFSETQ. The clonotype was recovered from a woman in her 30s with COVID-19, enrolled during active disease. V is TRBV5-1 and J is TRBJ2-1; perhaps TRBD1 as D (7 bases). The sample was peripheral blood. DNA for the CDR3: TGCGCCAGCAGCTTGAGTGCGACAGGGAGGATCCATGAGCAGTTCTTC. Amino acid sequence: CASSLSATGRIHEQFF.